The entry below gives a single T cell receptor (beta chain) sequence along with its context. Its target is unknown. The data belong to a study of T cells in Graves' hyperthyroidism and ophthalmopathy. An absence of ophthalmopathy progression within 18 months meant stable Graves' hyperthyroidism. The diagnostic basis comprised clinical symptoms, serum thyroxine and TRAb, thyroid ultrasound and orbital computed tomography. The investigators amplified TCR beta CDR3 regions from RNA transcripts. The HTBI primer set was used in a first-round RT-PCR of the TCR CDR3. TCRdb itself ran the multiplex PCR reads through MiXCR, one entry per CDR3 protein. The sample holds hundreds of thousands of distinct CDR3 sequences, more than 12% seen once. Broader study findings: Also found in blood were most expanded thyroid clonotypes above 0.001. Progression to ophthalmopathy was predicted a median of approximately 6.4 months early.

The J segment lost 10 bases and the V segment lost 0 bases, leaving 14 bases of the junction unmatched. This CDR3 has 17 residues. CDR1 is MGHRA, CDR2 YSYEKL, per germline. Sequencing was performed on blood. The chain couples TRBV4-1 to TRBJ2-1, with 8 bases matching TRBD2. This receptor was taken from a young woman with Graves' hyperthyroidism. In DNA form, the CDR3 reads TGCGCCAGCAGCCAAGAGTATGCGGGAGGCCGATTTCAGGAGCAGTTCTTC. Translation gives CASSQEYAGGRFQEQFF.